This TCR beta chain was recovered during a study of blood T cell repertoires in COVID-19. Study overall: T cells, B-cell-depleted T cells, or PBMCs provided the cDNA or gDNA that served as material.

Trimming took 5 bases from V and 3 from J, leaving 25 bases between them. Germline CDR1 LNHNV, CDR2 YYDKDF (reference sequence). This CDR3 region has 19 residues. Methods used by the authors: Reference gene primer amplification yielded estimated nucleated cell counts. The assay was immunoSEQ multiplex PCR, and TCRdb's table has in-frame clones only and misses some. The V and J calls and the clone size are those of that table, but D and trimming were determined from the DNA. The sample lists 120,000 or so clones, 88% seen once, with about 1.6% in the top ten. Sequencing was performed on peripheral blood. The genes are TRBV15 and TRBJ2-2, with D tentatively TRBD2 (5 bases). The TCR comes from a human donor in a cohort sampled during active COVID-19. CDR3 DNA sequence: TGTGCCACCAGCCCCGGGGTATGGGTCCGCCCCGAGGACACCGGGGAGCTGTTTTTT. Translating it yields CATSPGVWVRPEDTGELFF.